The 18 T cell receptor beta chains reported below all come from one sample, sequenced in a study of T cell responses to AZD1222 COVID-19 vaccine. Clones were read by immunoSEQ multiplex PCR, and TCRdb kept only the in-frame ones, dropping some. The repertoire holds roughly 70,000 clones, 75% to 85% seen once, with roughly an eighth in the top ten. Source: peripheral blood, taken 28 days after the second AZD1222 dose. The receptors stem from an adult who received the AZD1222 COVID-19 vaccine.

V and J are TRBV11-1 and TRBJ1-5; weak D call: TRBD1 (5 bases). V lost 6 bases to trimming and J lost 6 bases, with 15 bases between them. The CDR3 sequence is 14 residues long. Germline V lookup: CDR1 SGHAT, CDR2 FQDESV (reference sequence). CDR3 in DNA: TGTGCCAGCAGTGATACCGGGACTACTCAGCCCCAGCATTTT. Its translation is CASSDTGTTQPQHF. Together with reference TRBV11-1 and TRBJ1-5, the CDR3 gives the full variable domain: EAEVAQSPRYKITEKSQAVAFWCDPISGHATLYWYRQILGQGPELLVQFQDESVVDDSQLPKDRFSAERLKGVDSTLKIQPAELGDSAMYLCASSDTGTTQPQHFGDGTRLSIL.

This clone was counted only a few times. The rearrangement joins TRBV30 to TRBJ1-4; a possible D gene is TRBD1 (6 bases). There are 16 residues in the CDR3. Per germline, CDR1 GTSNPN and CDR2 SVGIG (reference sequence). V was shortened by 3 bases and J by 0 bases, with 14 bases between the two germline ends. The CDR3 reads CAWSISRTATNEKLFF. For the CDR3, the DNA is TGTGCCTGGAGCATCTCCCGGACAGCAACTAATGAAAAACTGTTTTTT.

The chain has TRBV5-1 and TRBJ1-1; weak D call: TRBD1 (5 bases). Looked up from germline, CDR1 is SGHRS and CDR2 is YFSETQ. V gave up 0 bases and J gave up 3 bases, with 24 bases separating them. The CDR3 loop spans 19 amino acids. CDR3 protein: CASSLDKGRDEVSYTEAFF. The CDR3, as DNA: TGCGCCAGCAGCTTGGACAAGGGGCGGGACGAGGTGTCGTACACTGAAGCTTTCTTT.

The chain has TRBV3-1 (or the pseudogene TRBV3-2) and TRBJ1-4; no clear D. Germline lookup yields CDR1 LGHDT and CDR2 YNNKEL (reference sequence). V lost 1 base to trimming and J lost 12 bases, with 18 bases between them. The CDR3 contains 15 residues. The CDR3 region has the DNA TGTGCCAGCAGCCAAGTTCTTATAGGGTCGGTGGAACTGTTTTTT. Translating gives CASSQVLIGSVELFF.

The rearrangement uses TRBV30 and TRBJ1-2; D is ambiguous. CDR3 length: 14 residues. The germline V gene encodes CDR1 GTSNPN and CDR2 SVGIG (reference sequence). Trimming removed 3 bases at V and 0 bases at J, with 11 bases between. The CDR3 reads CAWSQRLSNYGYTF. Written as DNA, the CDR3 is TGTGCCTGGAGCCAGAGGCTCTCTAACTATGGCTACACCTTC.

A few counts support this clone. The chain has TRBV11-2 and TRBJ2-4; perhaps TRBD2 as D (6 bases). Between the trimmed V and J ends, which lost 4 bases and 0 bases, there was a span of 10 bases. The CDR3 sequence is 15 residues long. Per germline, CDR1 SGHAT and CDR2 FQNNGV. The CDR3 coding sequence is TGTGCCAGCAGCTCATTAGCGGTAGCCAAAAACATTCAGTACTTC. Translated: CASSSLAVAKNIQYF.

V gene TRBV7-9 combines with J gene TRBJ1-6; TRBD1 might be the D (6 bases). Germline CDR1 is SEHNR and CDR2 is FQNEAQ (reference sequence). The V end lost 2 bases, the J end lost 9 bases, and 11 bases lay between the germline ends. The CDR3 runs to 14 residues. Here the CDR3 DNA reads TGTGCCAGCAGCTTACCAGGGGAGGGTTCACCCCTCCACTTT. Its protein product is CASSLPGEGSPLHF. The full variable domain, with the rest looked up from reference TRBV7-9 and TRBJ1-6, is DTGVSQNPRHKITKRGQNVTFRCDPISEHNRLYWYRQTLGQGPEFLTYFQNEAQLEKSRLLSDRFSAERPKGSFSTLEIQRTEQGDSAMYLCASSLPGEGSPLHFGNGTRLTVT.

This chain links TRBV9 with TRBJ1-1; D not certain. The CDR3 length is 13 residues. The germline V and J ends were trimmed by 1 base and 4 bases, with 8 bases remaining between them. The germline V gene encodes CDR1 SGDLS and CDR2 YYNGEE. In DNA form, the CDR3 reads TGTGCCAGCAGCGTAACCTCAGGCACTGAAGCTTTCTTT. Amino acid sequence: CASSVTSGTEAFF. Combining the CDR3 with reference TRBV9 and TRBJ1-1 gives the whole variable domain DSGVTQTPKHLITATGQRVTLRCSPRSGDLSVYWYQQSLDQGLQFLIQYYNGEERAKGNILERFSAQQFPDLHSELNLSSLELGDSALYFCASSVTSGTEAFFGQGTRLTVV.

The chain combines TRBV7-2 with TRBJ2-7; 8 nucleotides line up with TRBD1. This CDR3 region has 11 residues. V lost 8 bases to trimming and J lost 3 bases; unmatched junction nucleotides: 0. Germline CDR1 reads SGHTA; CDR2 reads FQGNSA. For the CDR3, the DNA is TGTGCCAGCGGACAGGGCTACGAGCAGTACTTC. This translates into CASGQGYEQYF.

V is TRBV5-1 and J is TRBJ2-5; 8 bases agree with TRBD1. The CDR3 length is 16 residues. Trimming removed 3 bases from V and 0 bases from J; junction bases left unmatched: 7. CDR1 and CDR2 from the germline V gene are SGHRS and YFSETQ. CDR3 sequence reads: CASSSTRGRYQETQYF. The CDR3 DNA reads TGCGCCAGCAGCTCCACCAGGGGGCGGTACCAAGAGACCCAGTACTTC.

The chain employs TRBV27 and TRBJ2-5; no reliable D call. Trimming took 7 bases from V and 4 from J, leaving 13 bases between them. Per the germline V gene, CDR1 is MNHEY and CDR2 is SMNVEV (reference sequence). The CDR3 length is 13 residues. The CDR3 nucleotides read TGTGCCAGCAAAGTCCGGGCGGCAGAGACCCAGTACTTC. Protein sequence: CASKVRAAETQYF.

V and J are TRBV7-2 and TRBJ1-1, with D tentatively TRBD1 (5 bases). The CDR3 spans 15 residues. The germline gives CDR1 SGHTA, CDR2 FQGNSA. V gave up 2 bases and J gave up 5 bases, with 15 bases separating them. The CDR3 sequence is CASSLLGVEGTEAFF. CDR3 nucleotides: TGTGCCAGCAGCTTACTGGGGGTGGAGGGGACTGAAGCTTTCTTT.

The chain has TRBV6-2 or TRBV6-3 and TRBJ2-5; 8 positions match TRBD2. This CDR3 has 15 amino acids. J gave up 1 base and V 0 bases, and 1 base lay outside the gene matches. CDR1 and CDR2 from the germline V gene are MNHEY and SVGEGT. This CDR3 is CASSYSTSGQETQYF. The CDR3 coding sequence is TGTGCCAGCAGTTACTCTACTAGCGGCCAAGAGACCCAGTACTTC.

This chain uses TRBV24-1 with TRBJ2-2, with D unclear. This CDR3 has 14 residues. V was pared by 8 bases and J by 1 base, with 10 bases between. CDR1 is KGHDR, CDR2 SFDVKD, per germline. In DNA, the CDR3 is TGTGCCACCAATAAGGGTGGGAACACCGGGGAGCTGTTTTTT. Its translation: CATNKGGNTGELFF.

The rearrangement links TRBV28 to TRBJ1-2; tentative D call: TRBD1 (6 bases). CDR3 length: 16 residues. The germline CDR1 and CDR2 sequences are MDHEN and SYDVKM. Trimming removed 2 bases at V and 4 bases at J, with 17 bases between. CDR3 sequence reads: CASSLGYLQGIYGYTF. CDR3 nucleotide sequence: TGTGCCAGCAGTTTAGGTTACCTACAGGGTATCTATGGCTACACCTTC.

The rearrangement uses TRBV5-4 and TRBJ1-1; tentative D call: TRBD1 (5 bases). The V end was cut by 5 bases, the J end by 0 bases, with 14 bases between. The CDR3 is 15 residues long. Germline V gene sequence: CDR1 SGHNT, CDR2 YYREEE (reference sequence). CDR3 protein: CASRGASLMNTEAFF. CDR3 nucleotides: TGTGCCAGCAGAGGGGCCAGCCTTATGAACACTGAAGCTTTCTTT.

This clone was seen a few times. CDR3 protein: CASSAVDRENEQYF. For the CDR3, the DNA is TGTGCCAGCAGCGCAGTGGACAGGGAAAACGAGCAGTACTTC. This chain joins TRBV7-8 and TRBJ2-7; the match to TRBD1 covers 8 bases. This CDR3 is built from 14 residues. J was trimmed by 5 bases and V by 5 bases; bases with no gene match: 8. The V gene's germline CDR1 is SGHVS and CDR2 FQNEAQ.

The V and J genes are TRBV4-3 and TRBJ1-3; D might be TRBD1 (6 bases). CDR1 LGHNA and CDR2 YSLEER come from the germline V gene. Trimming shortened V by 0 bases and J by 5 bases, and 14 bases separated the two germline ends. This CDR3 comprises 16 residues. The DNA of the CDR3 is TGCGCCAGCAGCCAAGAATTATTAGGGGGGAGAAACACCATATATTTT. Its translation: CASSQELLGGRNTIYF.